This T cell receptor beta chain was captured by sequencing in a study of blood T cell repertoires in COVID-19. Study in general: COVID-19 samples from acute and convalescent phases originated in the United States, Italy and Spain. Nucleic acid was either cDNA or gDNA, and it came from T cells, B-cell-depleted T cells, or PBMCs.

Authors' processing steps: Scientists estimated how many nucleated cells there were by amplifying reference gene primers. The method was immunoSEQ multiplex PCR; TCRdb's version includes in-frame clones alone and lacks a portion of them. V, J and clone size derive from that table, while D and trimming were established from the DNA sequence. The sample holds tens of thousands of clones, over 90% seen once. This CDR3 has 14 amino acids. Looked up from germline, CDR1 is SNHLY and CDR2 is FYNNEI. Trimming took off 4 bases at V and 0 bases at J, with 6 bases between the two ends. The rearrangement uses TRBV2 and TRBJ1-4, with no clear D. Sequenced input: peripheral blood. This TCR came from a human donor in a cohort sampled during active COVID-19. The CDR3 spells CASSGAATNEKLFF. The CDR3 DNA is TGTGCCAGCAGTGGGGCAGCAACTAATGAAAAACTGTTTTTT.